Below, one TCR beta chain is given with its context. The antigen it recognizes is unknown. No per-base quality is available; no much larger clone lies one base away. This specimen comes from a study of blood T cell repertoires in COVID-19 (dated by TCRdb to the early 2020s). For context, the study as a whole: Samples covering the acute and convalescent phases of COVID-19 were provided by collaborators in the United States, Italy and Spain. Nearly every sample came with metadata listing a de-identified subject ID, COVID-19 status, age in years and sex. The repertoires were made available in a free public database intended to serve as a resource for research on the immune response to SARS-CoV-2. HLA class I and class II types, where available, came from metadata supplied by the sample provider rather than from assay-based typing. The prospective study material was composed of cDNA or gDNA derived from T cells, B-cell-depleted T cells, or PBMCs. Samples came from the ongoing ImmuneRACE study (first 160 participants) plus 1,254 subjects from 6 global collaborators. Subjects who had been exposed to COVID-19, were actively infected with it, or had recovered from it provided the deeply sampled blood TCRbeta repertoires that made up the dataset.

In the prospective study, participants were about 18 to 100 years old, resided in about two dozen geographic areas of the United States, and were enrolled through a virtual design. In the prospective study, participants were assigned to cohorts based on the clinical history participants reported in a screening survey and a study questionnaire. ImmuneRACE Cohort 3 recovered participants were defined by two consecutive negative NP/OP PCR tests, healthcare professional clearance, or symptom resolution. In the prospective study, mobile phlebotomists collected whole blood, serum and a nasopharyngeal or oropharyngeal swab from each participant. Participants in the prospective study had the option to provide additional blood draws and questionnaires over an approximately 2-month period. Prospective study blood samples were shipped either frozen or at room temperature before DNA extraction. What the research found in general, with its limitations: How much clinical and demographic metadata was included differed by source and by participant, and the metadata was provided uncurated.

V was cut back by 0 bases and J by 3 bases, leaving a gap of 12 bases between them. For CDR1 and CDR2, the germline V gene lists LGHNA and YNFKEQ. The CDR3, from cysteine to phenylalanine, totals 16 residues. Only the CDR3 region is kept as DNA, spanning 48 bases read in frame from base 1. TCRbeta CDR3 regions were amplified from genomic DNA using the immunoSEQ Assay, a bias-controlled multiplex PCR. The paper's data handling went like this. Nucleated cell counts per sample were estimated from amplification of reference gene primers within the assay. To quantify the absolute abundance of each unique TCRbeta CDR3 rearrangement, sequence reads were collapsed and filtered. Productive Simpson clonality was computed per sample as the square root of Simpson's diversity index over productive rearrangements. Entries here come from immuneACCESS through TCRdb and include only in-frame sequences with V and J called. Some clones fail to appear in such tables; in the studies checked, an unresolved V gene covers under half of the shortfall, and the cause of the remainder is unknown. V and J calls and clone size follow that table, whereas D and trimming were derived from the DNA. This sample lists approximately 200,000 clones; roughly four fifths were detected once. 10% to 15% of the sample comes from the top ten.

The receptor was isolated from a man aged 35-49 years who had recovered from COVID-19. Sequenced: PBMCs or T cells enriched from blood (not recorded which). Recombination linked TRBV4-2 to TRBJ1-3; the D gene is unclear. CDR3 loop: CASSQEGAGLGNTIYF. The DNA sequence follows: TGTGCCAGCAGCCAAGAGGGCGCTGGACTTGGAAACACCATATATTTT.